Presented here are 8 T cell receptor beta chains from one specimen sequenced in a study of PD-L1 blockade in urothelial cancer. Sequencing used immunoSEQ multiplex PCR; TCRdb keeps in-frame clones, though not all of them. Among about 70,000 clones, 90% were seen once, and the ten largest hold 3.5% to 5%. Described time point: pretreatment peripheral blood. This material consisted of PBMCs, taken around atezolizumab (anti-PD-L1) treatment. All receptors come from a man aged 65-85 years with urothelial cancer.

The CDR3 loop is CATSRDKQGGTGELFF. The CDR3 DNA is TGTGCCACCAGCAGAGATAAACAGGGTGGGACCGGGGAGCTGTTTTTT. J is TRBJ2-2 and V is TRBV15; perhaps TRBD1 as D (6 bases). Trimming stripped 0 bases from V and 5 bases from J, with 13 bases between. The CDR3 is made up of 16 amino acids. The germline V gene encodes CDR1 LNHNV and CDR2 YYDKDF (reference sequence).

CDR3 sequence (DNA): TGCGCCAGCCGTCGTCAGGGGTTCGGCGATGAGCAGTTCTTC. Residues: CASRRQGFGDEQFF. The chain couples TRBV5-1 to TRBJ2-1; D might be TRBD1 (6 bases). The CDR3 is 14 amino acids. The V end lost 7 bases, the J end lost 8 bases, and 19 bases lay between the germline ends. Looked up from germline, CDR1 is SGHRS and CDR2 is YFSETQ.

This chain links TRBV27 with TRBJ2-1; D may be TRBD1 (6 bases). The CDR3 runs 15 residues. Germline V gives CDR1 MNHEY, CDR2 SMNVEV (reference sequence). Trimming shortened V by 2 bases and J by 5 bases, and 13 bases separated the two germline ends. CDR3: CASSLGRGRNNEQFF. The DNA of the CDR3 is TGTGCCAGCAGTTTAGGCAGGGGACGAAACAATGAGCAGTTCTTC.

The rearrangement uses TRBV5-1 and TRBJ1-2; D unresolved. The CDR3 extends over 14 amino acids. V was shortened by 0 bases and J by 0 bases, with 6 bases between the two germline ends. Germline CDR1 and CDR2: SGHRS and YFSETQ. The CDR3 protein is CASSLDGANYGYTF. In DNA, the CDR3 is TGCGCCAGCAGCTTGGACGGGGCTAACTATGGCTACACCTTC. Supplemented by reference TRBV5-1 and TRBJ1-2, the full variable domain reads KAGVTQTPRYLIKTRGQQVTLSCSPISGHRSVSWYQQTPGQGLQFLFEYFSETQRNKGNFPGRFSGRQFSNSRSEMNVSTLELGDSALYLCASSLDGANYGYTFGSGTRLTVV.

The CDR3 DNA reads TGTGCCAGCTCACCTGAGACAGGGTTAATTGGCTATGGCTACACCTTC. Its translation: CASSPETGLIGYGYTF. This chain joins TRBV18 and TRBJ1-2; 7 bases line up with TRBD1. V shed 3 bases and J 4 bases; nucleotides not matched to a gene: 11. Germline CDR1 is KGHSH and CDR2 is LQKENI. The CDR3 sequence is 16 residues long.

V usage is TRBV2 and J usage is TRBJ1-5; D call uncertain. V was cut by 8 bases and J by 1 base, with 9 bases left in between. The CDR3 extends over 13 amino acids. Germline V gene data show CDR1 as SNHLY and CDR2 as FYNNEI. For the CDR3, the DNA is TGTGCCAGCGTAACAGAGAGCAATCAGCCCCAGCATTTT. Translating it yields CASVTESNQPQHF. Together with reference TRBV2 and TRBJ1-5, the CDR3 gives the full variable domain: EPEVTQTPSHQVTQMGQEVILRCVPISNHLYFYWYRQILGQKVEFLVSFYNNEISEKSEIFDDQFSVERPDGSNFTLKIRSTKLEDSAMYFCASVTESNQPQHFGDGTRLSIL.

This rearrangement joins TRBV5-1 to TRBJ2-1, with 9 bases identical to TRBD2. The V gene end was trimmed by 4 bases and the J gene end by 6 bases; junction bases not matched to a gene: 8. The CDR3 sequence is 15 residues long. The germline gives CDR1 SGHRS, CDR2 YFSETQ. The CDR3 bases are TGCGCCAGCAGCCCTGGGACTAGCTTTTTCAATGAGCAGTTCTTC. Its translation: CASSPGTSFFNEQFF.

The chain links TRBV6-5 to TRBJ1-2, with 8 bases identical to TRBD1. CDR1 and CDR2 from the germline V gene are MNHEY and SVGAGI. This CDR3 has 15 amino acids. The V and J ends lost 2 bases and 6 bases, in that order; junction bases with no gene match: 8. The CDR3 region has the DNA TGTGCCAGCAGTTACGGGACAGGACGTTCGGATGGCTACACCTTC. Translation gives CASSYGTGRSDGYTF.